This T cell receptor (beta chain) was identified during a study of blood T cell repertoires in COVID-19. Overall study context: The cDNA or gDNA used as material had been derived from T cells, B-cell-depleted T cells, or PBMCs.

This clone occurred a few times. Seattle patients were enrolled while actively infected and followed longitudinally. As handled by the study authors: Nucleated cell counts were estimated from reference gene primer amplification. Some clones are missing from TCRdb's copy, which holds only in-frame ones; the method was immunoSEQ multiplex PCR. V, J and clone size are those of that table, while D and trimming were read from the DNA. Of about 52,000 clones in the sample, roughly four fifths were seen once. The TCR was taken from an elderly man with COVID-19, enrolled during active disease. Sequencing was carried out using peripheral blood.

The CDR3 nucleotides are TGTGCCAGCAGTTTCGACAGGTTCTATGGCTACACCTTC. Translated, it gives CASSFDRFYGYTF. The chain has TRBV27 and TRBJ1-2; weak D call: TRBD1 (6 bases). This CDR3 is 13 amino acids long. V was pared by 3 bases and J by 4 bases, with 9 bases between. Germline CDR1 is MNHEY and CDR2 is SMNVEV (reference sequence).